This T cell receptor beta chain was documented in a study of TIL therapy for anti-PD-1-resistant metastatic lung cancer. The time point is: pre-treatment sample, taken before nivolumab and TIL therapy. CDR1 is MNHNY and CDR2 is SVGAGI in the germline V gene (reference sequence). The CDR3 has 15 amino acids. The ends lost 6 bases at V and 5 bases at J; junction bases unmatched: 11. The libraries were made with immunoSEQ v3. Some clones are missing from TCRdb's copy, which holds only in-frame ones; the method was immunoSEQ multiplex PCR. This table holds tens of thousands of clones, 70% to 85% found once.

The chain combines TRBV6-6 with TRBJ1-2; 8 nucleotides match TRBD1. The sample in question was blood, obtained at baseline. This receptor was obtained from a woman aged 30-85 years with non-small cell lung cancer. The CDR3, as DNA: TGTGCCAGCAGACCTACGGGACAGGCTCCGTATGGCTACACCTTC. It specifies CASRPTGQAPYGYTF.